This T cell receptor beta chain emerged from a study of cytomegalovirus exposure and HLA in healthy donors. About the research overall: A prior analysis found 117 million unique TCR beta sequences from about 179 million T cells.

Germline loops: CDR1 WNHNN, CDR2 SYGVQD (reference sequence). V lost 5 bases and J 2 bases, leaving 7 bases between the germline ends. CDR3 size: 13 residues. Findings of the study overall: Indistinguishable V segments, including TRBV6-2 and TRBV6-3, were excluded. The listing of some 170 TCR beta chains classed them as cytomegalovirus-associated. Sequencing probably produced one cluster of sequence variants that were highly shared.

The PCR used 60 Vbeta and 13 Jbeta primers. Sequencing was performed with immunoSEQ multiplex PCR; in TCRdb, only in-frame clones are kept and a portion is missing. The data hold 55,000 to 70,000 clones, with 77% observed a single time. This clone occurred a few times. Its antigen is not identified. The sequenced sample was PBMCs. The chain employs TRBV10-1 and TRBJ1-5, with D possibly matching TRBD1 (5 bases). The sequence derives from a male donor in good health and CMV-seropositive. The CDR3 sequence: CASSTGGNQPQHF. CDR3 DNA sequence: TGCGCCAGCAGTACGGGGGGCAATCAGCCCCAGCATTTT.